The present TCR beta chain was sequenced within a study of blood T cell repertoires in COVID-19. Turning to the study itself: Acute-phase and convalescent COVID-19 samples originated in the United States, Italy and Spain. PBMCs, B-cell-depleted T cells, or T cells were the source of the cDNA or gDNA that made up the material.

The CDR3 extends over 15 amino acids. Germline V gene data show CDR1 as MNHEY and CDR2 as SMNVEV (reference sequence). The J segment lost 0 bases and the V segment lost 5 bases, leaving 3 bases of the junction unmatched. In the authors' workflow: Cell counts per sample came from amplifying reference gene primers. Repertoires were generated with immunoSEQ multiplex PCR, while TCRdb's copy carries only in-frame clones and drops some. Clone size and the V and J calls come from that table; the DNA yielded D and trimming. The data show 200,000 to 250,000 clones, about 86% seen once. Sequenced material: peripheral blood. The rearrangement links TRBV27 to TRBJ2-1; 8 bases are shared with TRBD2. The sequence was obtained from a man aged 18 to 29 with active or convalescent COVID-19. The CDR3 spells CASSQGTSSYNEQFF. The DNA for the CDR3 is TGTGCCAGCAGTCAAGGGACTAGCTCCTACAATGAGCAGTTCTTC.